These T cell receptor beta chains were read from a single sample in a study of early T cells in non-severe SARS-CoV-2 infection. TCRdb ran MiXCR on the 5' RACE reads and lists one entry per CDR3 protein. The table includes around 60,000 distinct CDR3 sequences, over 9.5% detected once. The sequenced sample was whole blood. The receptors were gathered from an adult who was a healthcare worker with PCR-confirmed SARS-CoV-2 infection or an uninfected control (not recorded which). Each CDR3 is given with its conserved first and last residue. The order of the fields is J gene, clone size, V gene, CDR3 protein. Size is stated for part of the rows, as once, few or many counts, or as a class when the clone is expanded.

TRBJ2-1,few,TRBV6-1,CASSESGLREETYNEQFF
TRBJ2-3,NA,TRBV11-2,CASSLDRGRTDTQYF
TRBJ1-1,few,TRBV7-9,CASSSTGILRFLEAFF
TRBJ2-5,NA,TRBV19,CASSTQTEETQYF
TRBJ1-1,NA,TRBV12-3/TRBV12-4,CASSPKTEAFF
TRBJ1-2,NA,TRBV2,CASSDEGQAVLYGYTF
TRBJ2-7,many,TRBV6-5,CASSYSEGAEWQYF
TRBJ1-1,few,TRBV20-1,CSALSGRAEAFF
TRBJ1-2,NA,TRBV29-1,CSVEDLGPGYTF
TRBJ1-3,few,TRBV7-9,CASSRDSGGSGNTIYF
TRBJ2-6,few,TRBV9,CASSLSGGQGYSGANVLTF
TRBJ2-3,NA,TRBV9,CASSVEIGGSTDTQYF
TRBJ1-6,few,TRBV3-1,CASSPDPYSPLHF
TRBJ2-3,many,TRBV15,CATSREVAGFSTDTQYF
TRBJ2-7,NA,TRBV9,CASSVALDYEQYF
TRBJ2-2,many,TRBV7-8,CASSLYRLAGLNTGELFF
TRBJ2-3,few,TRBV5-6,CASSWDLGTDTQYF
TRBJ2-7,many,TRBV4-1,CASSLTPHGSSYEQYF
TRBJ2-1,NA,TRBV5-1,CASSGGLRDNEQFF
TRBJ2-3,NA,TRBV7-9,CASSHLRGRSTDTQYF
TRBJ1-5,many,TRBV28,CASIWQSGGQPQHF
TRBJ2-6,few,TRBV29-1,CSVGLRTASSGANVLTF